This T cell receptor beta chain is from a study of Ad26.COV2.S vaccination and SARS-CoV-2 variants. On the study more broadly: Enrolled in COV1001, the donor was in the Ad26.COV2.S trial arm, which received the vaccine. Findings and limits, study-wide: Vaccinees and placebo recipients showed similar non-spike TCR breadth.

Only in-frame clones appear in the TCRdb table, and some are missing; sequencing was by immunoSEQ multiplex PCR. There are 320,000 or so clones in the sample; almost 90% occur only once, and 4.5% to 7% lies in the top ten. V was pared by 6 bases and J by 0 bases, with 8 bases between. The CDR3 sequence is 13 residues long. As concerns this clone: Its target is unknown.

Specified treatment: 15 to 20 received Ad26.COV2.S at low or high dose, single or two shots; five or six received placebo; per-sample allocation not given. Specimens were obtained on day 63 following the first vaccine or placebo injection. At a Boston site, the person donating was an adult of 18-55 years. This sequence originates from a person between 18 and 59 years old who received the Ad26.COV2.S COVID-19 vaccine or a placebo. The V gene is TRBV12-3 or TRBV12-4, the J gene TRBJ1-1; D remains unclear. The material sequenced was peripheral blood, taken in a trial of Ad26.COV2.S vaccine versus placebo. As DNA, the CDR3 is TGTGCCAGCAGCTCCACAGTGAACACTGAAGCTTTCTTT. It specifies CASSSTVNTEAFF.